The 11 T cell receptor beta chains below come from one sample, sequenced in a study of T cell changes during pregnancy in multiple sclerosis. Produced via immunoSEQ multiplex PCR; TCRdb's table is partial and in-frame only. The sample shows tens of thousands of clones, just over 90% of them seen only once. Here the sequenced sample was peripheral blood, taken in the second trimester of pregnancy. The receptors here all came from a female donor with multiple sclerosis, enrolled in a pregnancy study.

The chain uses TRBV10-2 and TRBJ2-2, with D possibly matching TRBD1 (6 bases). CDR1 WSHSY and CDR2 SAAADI come from the germline V gene. Trimming stripped 8 bases from V and 6 bases from J, with 16 bases between. The CDR3 is 14 residues long. This chain's CDR3 is CASSPGTRPGELFF. CDR3 sequence (DNA): TGCGCCAGCTCTCCCGGGACAAGGCCCGGGGAGCTGTTTTTT.

The chain carries TRBV2 and TRBJ1-3, with TRBD1 identical over 7 bases. CDR3 length equals 16 residues. V gave up 6 bases and J gave up 0 bases; unmatched junction bases: 8. CDR1 and CDR2 (germline): SNHLY, FYNNEI. This CDR3 reads CASRGDSAISGNTIYF. DNA of the CDR3: TGTGCCAGCAGGGGGGACAGCGCAATCTCTGGAAACACCATATATTTT. Complete variable domain (other parts from reference TRBV2 and TRBJ1-3): EPEVTQTPSHQVTQMGQEVILRCVPISNHLYFYWYRQILGQKVEFLVSFYNNEISEKSEIFDDQFSVERPDGSNFTLKIRSTKLEDSAMYFCASRGDSAISGNTIYFGEGSWLTVV.

This chain links TRBV19 with TRBJ1-5; 8 bases fit TRBD1. Looked up from germline, CDR1 is LNHDA and CDR2 is SQIVND (reference sequence). The CDR3 totals 18 residues. With 9 bases clipped from V and 0 bases from J, the junction kept 16 bases outside the gene matches. CDR3 region: CARVFTRQGRTSNQPQHF. The CDR3 nucleotides read TGTGCCAGAGTTTTCACCCGACAGGGGCGGACTAGCAATCAGCCCCAGCATTTT. The complete variable domain, with remaining parts taken from reference TRBV19 and TRBJ1-5, reads DGGITQSPKYLFRKEGQNVTLSCEQNLNHDAMYWYRQDPGQGLRLIYYSQIVNDFQKGDIAEGYSVSREKKESFPLTVTSAQKNPTAFYLCARVFTRQGRTSNQPQHFGDGTRLSIL.

The chain joins TRBV7-9 to TRBJ2-7, with a possible D match to TRBD2 (6 bases). This CDR3 comprises 14 residues. Trimming removed 6 bases from V and 3 bases from J, with 15 bases in between. CDR1 is SEHNR, CDR2 FQNEAQ, per germline (reference sequence). CDR3 in DNA: TGTGCCAGCAGACCACCCCAGGGAGGCTACGAGCAGTACTTC. Translation gives CASRPPQGGYEQYF.

This rearrangement joins TRBV10-3 to TRBJ1-1; 12 nucleotides match TRBD1. The CDR3 covers 16 residues. With 8 bases clipped from V and 1 base from J, the junction kept 8 bases outside the gene matches. Germline lookup yields CDR1 ENHRY and CDR2 SYGVKD. CDR3 residues: CAIATGQGAENTEAFF. DNA of the CDR3: TGTGCCATCGCAACGGGACAGGGGGCCGAGAACACTGAAGCTTTCTTT.

This clone was observed a few times. The chain recombines TRBV11-1 with TRBJ1-1, with 11 nucleotides matching TRBD1. Germline V gene lookup returns CDR1 SGHAT and CDR2 FQDESV (reference sequence). The CDR3 contains 16 residues. Trimming cost V 5 bases and J 3 bases; bases outside gene matches: 8. The DNA of the CDR3 is TGTGCCAGCAGCCCCCGGGACAGGGGGAAGGACACTGAAGCTTTCTTT. Its translation is CASSPRDRGKDTEAFF.

This sequence joins TRBV11-2 and TRBJ2-7; 9 positions match TRBD1. Germline V gene sequence: CDR1 SGHAT, CDR2 FQNNGV. The CDR3 has 17 amino acids. The trim removed 5 bases at V and 4 bases at J, leaving 15 bases unmatched. CDR3 nucleotides: TGTGCCAGCAGCCTAAGGACAGGGGAGGTCGTACCGTACGAGCAGTACTTC. It specifies CASSLRTGEVVPYEQYF. Combining the CDR3 with reference TRBV11-2 and TRBJ2-7 gives the whole variable domain EAGVAQSPRYKIIEKRQSVAFWCNPISGHATLYWYQQILGQGPKLLIQFQNNGVVDDSQLPKDRFSAERLKGVDSTLKIQPAKLEDSAVYLCASSLRTGEVVPYEQYFGPGTRLTVT.

V usage is TRBV19 and J usage is TRBJ1-1, with D possibly being TRBD1 (6 bases). V was trimmed by 5 bases and J by 6 bases, leaving 16 bases between them. The germline CDR1 and CDR2 sequences are LNHDA and SQIVND (reference sequence). The CDR3 extends over 14 amino acids. The CDR3 DNA reads TGTGCCAGTAGTCACAGGGAGGGGGTCGCTGAAGCTTTCTTT. Amino acid sequence: CASSHREGVAEAFF.

V usage is TRBV5-6 and J usage is TRBJ1-5; maybe TRBD1 (6 bases). CDR1 and CDR2 (germline): SGHDT, YYEEEE. V shed 2 bases and J shed 1 base, with 22 bases lying between them. The CDR3 extends over 19 amino acids. In DNA, the CDR3 is TGTGCCAGCAGCTTAACAGAAAGAGAAGGGGGATTAAGCAATCAGCCCCAGCATTTT. Its translation: CASSLTEREGGLSNQPQHF.

The gene calls are TRBV7-6 and TRBJ2-1; unclear D gene. From germline, CDR1 is SGHVS and CDR2 FNYEAQ. The CDR3 loop spans 14 amino acids. The germline V and J ends were trimmed by 2 bases and 4 bases, with 9 bases remaining between them. The CDR3 DNA reads as TGTGCCAGCAGCTTATCCGGAGCATACAATGAGCAGTTCTTC. Residues: CASSLSGAYNEQFF.

The V and J genes are TRBV19 and TRBJ1-1; maybe TRBD1 (5 bases). The CDR3 contains 14 residues. Germline lookup yields CDR1 LNHDA and CDR2 SQIVND (reference sequence). V was shortened by 8 bases and J by 4 bases, with 17 bases between the two germline ends. The CDR3 sequence is CASSNAERGTEAFF. CDR3 DNA sequence: TGTGCCAGTTCCAATGCGGAAAGGGGCACTGAAGCTTTCTTT.